This TCR beta chain was sequenced in a study of OX40 agonist ivuxolimab in advanced cancers. About the study: Eligibility rules accepted prior anti-PD-1, anti-PD-L1 or anti-CTLA-4 therapy, and 30% to 40% had some. Points from the study as a whole: Partial responders at 0.1-3.0 mg/kg showed near-lowest clonal expansion.

CDR1 is MNHEY, CDR2 SVGAGI, per germline. The CDR3 spans 13 residues. Trimming stripped 0 bases from V and 7 bases from J, with 6 bases between. As concerns this clone: Antigen: not known.

Clones were read by immunoSEQ multiplex PCR, and TCRdb kept only the in-frame ones, dropping some. This sample carries around 150,000 clones, just over 90% of them seen once, and the ten largest clones take more than 0.9%. The chain carries TRBV6-5 and TRBJ2-2; D is undetermined. This receptor was obtained from an adult with an advanced solid tumor such as melanoma, head and neck, liver or kidney cancer. The sample consisted of CD4+ or CD8+ T cells sorted from blood, taken in a trial of the OX40 agonist ivuxolimab. CDR3 in DNA: TGTGCCAGCAGTTACTCAGGGTTCGGGGAGCTGTTTTTT. Its protein product is CASSYSGFGELFF.